The entry below describes one TCR beta chain. As yet, its antigen is unknown. The data stem from a study of shared clonotypes between healthy human individuals. Naive CD8 cells lacked CD45RO and underwent positive selection for CCR7, leaving out terminally differentiated effector memory CD45RA+ cells. Healthy adults negative for HIV, lacking recent acute infections or vaccinations, served as donors. Authors' processing steps: Filtering differed, since immunoSEQ gave only junction sequences and no quality scores. Clones were read by immunoSEQ multiplex PCR, and TCRdb kept only the in-frame ones, dropping some. For V, J and clone size, that table is used; D and trimming come from the DNA. The profile shows about 2,100,000 clones, more than 85% of them singletons. Findings of the study overall: Roughly 5% of naive CD4 clonotypes were common to several donors.

This TCR came from a man between 18 and 35 years old in good health. Some clones in this sample may be carry-over from other donors' samples. Sequencing was done on a sample of naive CD8+ T cells from PBMCs.

The CDR3 coding sequence is TGTGCCAGCAGCTTAGAGGGGGGAGCCAACAATGAGCAGTTCTTC. Translating it yields CASSLEGGANNEQFF. The J gene is TRBJ2-1, the V gene TRBV11-2; possibly TRBD2 for D (6 bases). From germline, CDR1 is SGHAT and CDR2 FQNNGV. The CDR3 has 15 amino acids. V dropped 0 bases and J dropped 5 bases, with 11 bases sitting between them.